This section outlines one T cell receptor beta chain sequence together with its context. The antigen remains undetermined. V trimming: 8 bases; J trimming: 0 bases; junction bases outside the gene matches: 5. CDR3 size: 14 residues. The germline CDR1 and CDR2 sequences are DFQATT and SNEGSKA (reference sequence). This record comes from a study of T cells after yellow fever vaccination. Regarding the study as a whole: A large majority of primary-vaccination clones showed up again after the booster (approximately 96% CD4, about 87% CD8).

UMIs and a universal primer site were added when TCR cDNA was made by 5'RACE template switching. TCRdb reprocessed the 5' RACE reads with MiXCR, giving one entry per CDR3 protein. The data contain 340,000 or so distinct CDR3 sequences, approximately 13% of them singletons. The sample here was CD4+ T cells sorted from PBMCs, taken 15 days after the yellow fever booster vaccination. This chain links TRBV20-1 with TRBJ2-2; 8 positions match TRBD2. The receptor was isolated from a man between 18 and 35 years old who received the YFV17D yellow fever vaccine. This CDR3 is CSSPGGTNTGELFF. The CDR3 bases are TGCAGTTCCCCGGGAGGGACGAACACCGGGGAGCTGTTTTTT.